This T cell receptor beta chain was identified in a study of OX40 agonist ivuxolimab in advanced cancers. Study-wide results and limits: Compared with CD4+, CD8+ T cells on average had more expanded clones.

Sequencing was performed with immunoSEQ multiplex PCR; in TCRdb, only in-frame clones are kept and a portion is missing. The sample yields tens of thousands of clones, more than 75% seen once. Comments on this clone: Its antigen is not known. Different DNA sequences within this sample yield the same CDR3.

This CDR3 spans 16 amino acids. The sequenced sample was CD4+ or CD8+ T cells sorted from blood, obtained in a trial of the OX40 agonist ivuxolimab. The J gene is TRBJ1-4, the V gene TRBV21-1; the DNA was not used to check the table's D call, TRBD1. TRBV21-1 is a recognized pseudogene. The TCR comes from an adult with an advanced solid tumor such as melanoma, head and neck, liver or kidney cancer. The CDR3 loop reads CASTNEFDRVNEKLFF. The CDR3 DNA follows: TGTGCTAGCACCAATGAATTCGACAGGGTCAATGAAAAACTGTTTTTT.